This entry lists 14 T cell receptor beta chains sequenced from one sample in a study of siplizumab effects on memory and regulatory T cells. The method was immunoSEQ multiplex PCR; TCRdb's version includes in-frame clones alone and lacks a portion of them. The repertoire includes some 100,000 clones, roughly 93% of them detected once, and over 0.15% sits in the top ten. The material sequenced was non-Treg CD4+ T cells sorted from blood. These receptors originate from a human donor in good health.

V and J are TRBV7-9 and TRBJ1-6; no firm D call. The germline V gene encodes CDR1 SEHNR and CDR2 FQNEAQ (reference sequence). V lost 3 bases to trimming and J lost 3 bases, with 9 bases between them. The CDR3 consists of 15 residues. Here the CDR3 reads CASSFLGSYNSPLHF. For the CDR3, the DNA is TGTGCCAGCAGCTTTCTGGGCAGCTATAATTCACCCCTCCACTTT.

This chain connects TRBV5-5 to TRBJ2-2, with D possibly TRBD2 on 6 matching bases. V was cut by 0 bases and J by 4 bases, with 10 bases left in between. Germline-derived CDR1 and CDR2 are SGHKS and YYEKEE (reference sequence). The CDR3 has 15 amino acids. For the CDR3, the DNA is TGTGCCAGCAGCTTGGTGGGGACTGTCACCGGGGAGCTGTTTTTT. Protein: CASSLVGTVTGELFF.

V and J are TRBV6-5 and TRBJ2-1; 10 bases are shared with TRBD1. The CDR3 spans 14 residues. Germline V lookup: CDR1 MNHEY, CDR2 SVGAGI. Trimming removed 5 bases from V and 6 bases from J; junction bases left unmatched: 4. CDR3 sequence reads: CASSRQGASNEQFF. CDR3 coding DNA: TGTGCCAGCAGTAGACAGGGGGCCAGCAATGAGCAGTTCTTC.

Remarks on this clone: This specimen includes other DNA sequences encoding the same CDR3. The genes are TRBV18 and TRBJ1-3; D remains unclear. The V gene's germline CDR1 is KGHSH and CDR2 LQKENI. Trimming pared 8 bases from V and 0 bases from J, leaving 11 bases between. The CDR3 is 14 residues long. The CDR3 nucleotides read TGTGCCAGCCTATCGCAGAGCTCTGGAAACACCATATATTTT. Protein: CASLSQSSGNTIYF.

J is TRBJ1-2 and V is TRBV25-1, with 8 bases fitting TRBD1. After removal of 7 bases from V and 8 bases from J, the junction contained 6 bases not matched to a gene. Germline V gives CDR1 MGHDK, CDR2 SYGVNS. The CDR3 is 12 residues long. CDR3 nucleotides: TGTGCCAGCACAGACAGGGGTCGCGGCTACACCTTC. This encodes CASTDRGRGYTF.

The chain couples TRBV5-6 to TRBJ2-5; D is possibly TRBD1 (5 bases). The CDR3 runs to 15 residues. Germline CDR1 and CDR2: SGHDT and YYEEEE. V was shortened by 1 base and J by 9 bases, with 19 bases between the two germline ends. The CDR3: CASSLYTTLRASQYF. CDR3 nucleotides: TGTGCCAGCAGCTTGTATACTACCCTCAGGGCGTCCCAGTACTTC.

The chain is built from TRBV5-1 and TRBJ2-6; D is undetermined. Germline V gene lookup returns CDR1 SGHRS and CDR2 YFSETQ. The CDR3 sequence is 15 residues long. Trimming took 7 bases from V and 0 from J, leaving 11 bases between them. The CDR3 DNA reads as TGCGCCAGCGGTAGACGGCCCTCTGGGGCCAACGTCCTGACTTTC. Translated: CASGRRPSGANVLTF.

The chain links TRBV6-5 to TRBJ1-6, with D hard to call. Germline loops: CDR1 MNHEY, CDR2 SVGAGI. The CDR3 contains 13 residues. V lost 7 bases and J lost 7, with 11 bases in between. CDR3 sequence: CASNKIRNSPLHF. CDR3 DNA sequence: TGTGCCAGCAACAAGATTCGGAATTCACCCCTCCACTTT.

The chain carries TRBV18 and TRBJ2-2; 9 bases fit TRBD1. Unmatched junction bases numbered 6, after V lost 5 bases and J lost 2 bases. Per the germline V gene, CDR1 is KGHSH and CDR2 is LQKENI. The CDR3 runs to 16 residues. CDR3 region: CASSSPGQGNTGELFF. CDR3 nucleotide sequence: TGTGCCAGCTCATCCCCGGGACAGGGAAACACCGGGGAGCTGTTTTTT.

The chain recombines TRBV28 with TRBJ2-5; D might be TRBD2 (5 bases). V was clipped by 3 bases and J by 7 bases, with 15 bases between them. Germline CDR1 is MDHEN and CDR2 is SYDVKM. The CDR3 sequence is 14 residues long. CDR3 in amino acids: CASSFPPGGGTQYF. The DNA of the CDR3 is TGTGCCAGCAGTTTCCCCCCCGGAGGAGGGACCCAGTACTTC.

This clone came up once. Other DNA variants within this sample encode the same CDR3. The J gene is TRBJ2-5, the V gene TRBV19; 10 positions agree with TRBD1. The CDR3 spans 14 residues. CDR1 and CDR2 (germline): LNHDA, SQIVND (reference sequence). The J segment lost 4 bases and the V segment lost 5 bases, leaving 4 bases of the junction unmatched. The CDR3 nucleotides read TGTGCCAGTAGTCCGACAGGGGGCAGAGAGACCCAGTACTTC. It yields the protein CASSPTGGRETQYF.

This clone was seen a few times. The genes are TRBV5-4 and TRBJ2-2; 12 bases match TRBD2. The CDR3 extends over 16 amino acids. V shed 4 bases and J 7 bases; nucleotides not matched to a gene: 8. Germline loops: CDR1 SGHNT, CDR2 YYREEE (reference sequence). The CDR3 sequence: CASSPPSGGAGGELFF. The CDR3 bases are TGTGCCAGCAGCCCCCCTAGCGGGGGGGCCGGCGGGGAGCTGTTTTTT. The full variable domain, in which reference TRBV5-4 and TRBJ2-2 provide the parts outside the CDR3, is ETGVTQSPTHLIKTRGQQVTLRCSSQSGHNTVSWYQQALGQGPQFIFQYYREEENGRGNFPPRFSGLQFPNYSSELNVNALELDDSALYLCASSPPSGGAGGELFFGEGSRLTVL.

Here the CDR3 DNA reads TGCGCCAGCAGCTTCCGGGACAGGGGGCGTCGACACGAGCAGTACTTC. Translated: CASSFRDRGRRHEQYF. The rearrangement uses TRBV5-1 and TRBJ2-7, with 12 bases that match TRBD1. From germline, CDR1 is SGHRS and CDR2 YFSETQ. The CDR3 has 16 residues. Losses at the gene ends were 2 bases for V and 5 bases for J; bases not matched to a gene: 8.

For the CDR3, the DNA is TGTGCCAGCAGCCCGGGACAGAACAATGAAAAACTGTTTTTT. Its translation is CASSPGQNNEKLFF. The genes are TRBV5-4 and TRBJ1-4, with 7 bases that match TRBD1. Germline CDR1 and CDR2: SGHNT and YYREEE (reference sequence). J was trimmed by 5 bases and V by 4 bases; bases with no gene match: 5. The CDR3 spans 14 residues.